The 16 T cell receptor beta chains listed next were all sequenced from one sample in a study of CD8+CD57+ T cells in acquired aplastic anemia. Genomic DNA, the template, was used for profiling of the TCR beta VDJ and CDR3. A single record per CDR3 protein comes from TCRdb applying MiXCR to the reads. This table has 160,000 or so distinct CDR3 sequences, around 50% appearing once. An expansion of CD8+CD57+ cells by flow cytometry had been shown in patients chosen for sequencing. The sequenced sample consisted of sorted CD4+, CD8+, or CD8+CD57+ T cells (not recorded which) from PBMCs. These TCRs come from a human donor with aplastic anemia.

The chain links TRBV6-2 or TRBV6-3 to TRBJ2-1; 11 nucleotides match TRBD2. V dropped 4 bases and J dropped 7; count of bases not matched to a gene: 6. The CDR3 extends over 15 amino acids. Germline V gene sequence: CDR1 MNHEY, CDR2 SVGEGT. The CDR3, as DNA: TGTGCCAGCAGTTTCGTAGCGGGAGGGACTAATGAGCAGTTCTTC. This translates into CASSFVAGGTNEQFF.

This clonotype was picked up one time. The V gene is TRBV10-3, the J gene TRBJ2-3, with 13 nucleotides matching TRBD2. Germline V gene lookup returns CDR1 ENHRY and CDR2 SYGVKD. Germline trimming cut 4 bases from V and 0 bases from J; bases unmatched to any gene: 10. The CDR3 length is 19 residues. The CDR3 sequence: CAISGVGTSGDISTDTQYF. The CDR3 coding sequence is TGTGCCATCAGTGGAGTAGGGACTAGCGGGGACATAAGCACAGATACGCAGTATTTT.

V and J are TRBV10-3 and TRBJ1-5, with D unclear. The V end lost 10 bases, the J end lost 4 bases, and 17 bases lay between the germline ends. Germline values: CDR1 ENHRY, CDR2 SYGVKD. This CDR3 has 14 amino acids. The DNA for the CDR3 is TGTGCCAGCACCCACCGGGGAGAGAATCAGCCCCAGCATTTT. Residues: CASTHRGENQPQHF.

This clonotype came up many times. The chain recombines TRBV7-2 with TRBJ2-5; D uncertain. Trimming cost V 7 bases and J 2 bases, with 11 bases left between them. Germline CDR1 is SGHTA and CDR2 is FQGNSA. This CDR3 contains 13 residues. In nucleotides, the CDR3 is TGTGCCAGCACCCACGGACGTCAAGAGACCCAGTACTTC. Its translation is CASTHGRQETQYF. Full variable domain (rest looked up from reference TRBV7-2 and TRBJ2-5): GAGVSQSPSNKVTEKGKDVELRCDPISGHTALYWYRQSLGQGLEFLIYFQGNSAPDKSGLPSDRFSAERTGGSVSTLTIQRTQQEDSAVYLCASTHGRQETQYFGPGTRLLVL.

This clonotype was found many times. The CDR3 is CASAGAREEQFF. As DNA, the CDR3 is TGTGCCAGTGCCGGGGCTAGAGAGGAGCAGTTCTTC. V and J are TRBV19 and TRBJ2-1; D possibly uses TRBD1 or TRBD2 (5 bases each). Germline V gene lookup returns CDR1 LNHDA and CDR2 SQIVND (reference sequence). The V gene lost 8 bases and the J gene lost 10 bases, with 15 bases spanning the gap. The CDR3 has 12 residues.

The V and J genes are TRBV20-1 and TRBJ2-1; 10 nucleotides match TRBD2. The CDR3 consists of 19 residues. The J segment lost 5 bases and the V segment lost 0 bases, leaving 16 bases of the junction unmatched. Germline lookup yields CDR1 DFQATT and CDR2 SNEGSKA (reference sequence). CDR3 region: CSARDWAQLAGGFDNEQFF. The CDR3 DNA is TGCAGTGCTAGAGATTGGGCCCAATTAGCGGGAGGTTTTGACAATGAGCAGTTCTTC.

The rearrangement joins TRBV19 to TRBJ2-1; D is undetermined. The germline gives CDR1 LNHDA, CDR2 SQIVND (reference sequence). Deletions cut 5 bases from V and 10 bases from J, with 12 bases between. The CDR3 is 12 amino acids. This CDR3 is CASSFRGYEQFF. In nucleotides, the CDR3 is TGTGCCAGTAGTTTCCGTGGTTACGAGCAGTTCTTC. The entire variable domain, with the rest obtained from reference TRBV19 and TRBJ2-1, is as follows: DGGITQSPKYLFRKEGQNVTLSCEQNLNHDAMYWYRQDPGQGLRLIYYSQIVNDFQKGDIAEGYSVSREKKESFPLTVTSAQKNPTAFYLCASSFRGYEQFFGPGTRLTVL.

The chain is built from TRBV25-1 and TRBJ2-1; 9 bases align to TRBD1. TRBJ2-7 matches the DNA end more closely, so the J call is doubtful. From germline, CDR1 is MGHDK and CDR2 SYGVNS. The CDR3 is 14 residues long. This CDR3 is CASSDMGQGYEQYF. In DNA form, the CDR3 reads TGTGCCAGCAGTGATATGGGACAGGGCTACGAGCAGTACTTC.

This sequence joins TRBV10-3 and TRBJ1-3; D perhaps matches TRBD1 (5 bases). CDR1 ENHRY and CDR2 SYGVKD come from the germline V gene. V was cut by 8 bases and J by 2 bases, with 10 bases left in between. This CDR3 is built from 13 residues. CDR3 sequence: CAIWGDAGNTIYF. The CDR3 DNA is TGTGCCATCTGGGGCGACGCTGGAAACACCATATATTTT.

This clonotype showed up many times. The CDR3 coding sequence is TGCGCCAGCAGGACGACAGCGGCTAATGAAAAACTGTTTTTT. This codes for CASRTTAANEKLFF. V usage is TRBV5-1 and J usage is TRBJ1-4; tentatively, D is TRBD1 (5 bases). The V end lost 5 bases, the J end lost 3 bases, and 11 bases lay between the germline ends. Germline V gene sequence: CDR1 SGHRS, CDR2 YFSETQ. The length of the CDR3 is 14 residues.

This clonotype was seen a handful of times. The CDR3 does not close with the conserved phenylalanine or tryptophan, likely indicating a read error. The chain joins TRBV27 to TRBJ2-7, with 7 bases identical to TRBD2. The V gene's germline CDR1 is MNHEY and CDR2 SMNVEV (reference sequence). Trimming cost V 3 bases and J 6 bases; bases outside gene matches: 11. The length of the CDR3 is 15 residues. CDR3 sequence: CASSFAPQSSGEQYY. CDR3 DNA: TGTGCCAGCAGTTTCGCCCCCCAATCTAGCGGCGAGCAGTACTAC.

This chain joins TRBV24-1 and TRBJ2-1; 10 bases are a match to TRBD2. Per the germline V gene, CDR1 is KGHDR and CDR2 is SFDVKD. This CDR3 region has 14 residues. The V and J ends lost 6 bases and 9 bases, in that order; junction bases with no gene match: 7. The CDR3 loop is CATSLKRGGTEQFF. The CDR3 DNA follows: TGTGCCACCAGTTTGAAGCGGGGGGGCACTGAGCAGTTCTTC.

The V gene is TRBV5-1, the J gene TRBJ1-5, with 9 bases fitting TRBD1. This CDR3 comprises 15 residues. Germline-derived CDR1 and CDR2 are SGHRS and YFSETQ. J lost 6 bases, V lost 0 bases, and 4 bases had no gene match. The chain's CDR3 is CASSLAGQGSQPQHF. In DNA form, the CDR3 reads TGCGCCAGCAGCTTGGCGGGACAGGGAAGTCAGCCCCAGCATTTT.

This clonotype was observed at least ten times. The chain employs TRBV5-5 and TRBJ2-7; 10 nucleotides agree with TRBD2. The CDR3 runs to 16 residues. Trimming cost V 4 bases and J 0 bases; bases outside gene matches: 7. CDR1 and CDR2 from the germline V gene are SGHKS and YYEKEE (reference sequence). CDR3 coding DNA: TGTGCCAGCAGCCCCTCAGCGGGAGGGTCCTCCTACGAGCAGTACTTC. Translated, it gives CASSPSAGGSSYEQYF.

CDR3 region: CASSSGQGIHEQYF. As DNA, the CDR3 is TGCGCCAGCAGCTCCGGACAGGGAATTCACGAGCAGTACTTC. This rearrangement joins TRBV5-1 to TRBJ2-7; 8 bases map to TRBD1. The CDR3 covers 14 residues. Germline CDR1 is SGHRS and CDR2 is YFSETQ. Losses at the gene ends were 3 bases for V and 5 bases for J; bases not matched to a gene: 7.

V is TRBV19 and J is TRBJ1-1; D not certain. CDR1 and CDR2 (germline): LNHDA, SQIVND (reference sequence). With 5 bases removed from V and 6 bases from J, the gap between germline ends came to 10 bases. The CDR3 runs to 12 residues. CDR3 nucleotide sequence: TGTGCCAGTAGTCCCCCCCGGGCTGAAGCTTTCTTT. Translating gives CASSPPRAEAFF.